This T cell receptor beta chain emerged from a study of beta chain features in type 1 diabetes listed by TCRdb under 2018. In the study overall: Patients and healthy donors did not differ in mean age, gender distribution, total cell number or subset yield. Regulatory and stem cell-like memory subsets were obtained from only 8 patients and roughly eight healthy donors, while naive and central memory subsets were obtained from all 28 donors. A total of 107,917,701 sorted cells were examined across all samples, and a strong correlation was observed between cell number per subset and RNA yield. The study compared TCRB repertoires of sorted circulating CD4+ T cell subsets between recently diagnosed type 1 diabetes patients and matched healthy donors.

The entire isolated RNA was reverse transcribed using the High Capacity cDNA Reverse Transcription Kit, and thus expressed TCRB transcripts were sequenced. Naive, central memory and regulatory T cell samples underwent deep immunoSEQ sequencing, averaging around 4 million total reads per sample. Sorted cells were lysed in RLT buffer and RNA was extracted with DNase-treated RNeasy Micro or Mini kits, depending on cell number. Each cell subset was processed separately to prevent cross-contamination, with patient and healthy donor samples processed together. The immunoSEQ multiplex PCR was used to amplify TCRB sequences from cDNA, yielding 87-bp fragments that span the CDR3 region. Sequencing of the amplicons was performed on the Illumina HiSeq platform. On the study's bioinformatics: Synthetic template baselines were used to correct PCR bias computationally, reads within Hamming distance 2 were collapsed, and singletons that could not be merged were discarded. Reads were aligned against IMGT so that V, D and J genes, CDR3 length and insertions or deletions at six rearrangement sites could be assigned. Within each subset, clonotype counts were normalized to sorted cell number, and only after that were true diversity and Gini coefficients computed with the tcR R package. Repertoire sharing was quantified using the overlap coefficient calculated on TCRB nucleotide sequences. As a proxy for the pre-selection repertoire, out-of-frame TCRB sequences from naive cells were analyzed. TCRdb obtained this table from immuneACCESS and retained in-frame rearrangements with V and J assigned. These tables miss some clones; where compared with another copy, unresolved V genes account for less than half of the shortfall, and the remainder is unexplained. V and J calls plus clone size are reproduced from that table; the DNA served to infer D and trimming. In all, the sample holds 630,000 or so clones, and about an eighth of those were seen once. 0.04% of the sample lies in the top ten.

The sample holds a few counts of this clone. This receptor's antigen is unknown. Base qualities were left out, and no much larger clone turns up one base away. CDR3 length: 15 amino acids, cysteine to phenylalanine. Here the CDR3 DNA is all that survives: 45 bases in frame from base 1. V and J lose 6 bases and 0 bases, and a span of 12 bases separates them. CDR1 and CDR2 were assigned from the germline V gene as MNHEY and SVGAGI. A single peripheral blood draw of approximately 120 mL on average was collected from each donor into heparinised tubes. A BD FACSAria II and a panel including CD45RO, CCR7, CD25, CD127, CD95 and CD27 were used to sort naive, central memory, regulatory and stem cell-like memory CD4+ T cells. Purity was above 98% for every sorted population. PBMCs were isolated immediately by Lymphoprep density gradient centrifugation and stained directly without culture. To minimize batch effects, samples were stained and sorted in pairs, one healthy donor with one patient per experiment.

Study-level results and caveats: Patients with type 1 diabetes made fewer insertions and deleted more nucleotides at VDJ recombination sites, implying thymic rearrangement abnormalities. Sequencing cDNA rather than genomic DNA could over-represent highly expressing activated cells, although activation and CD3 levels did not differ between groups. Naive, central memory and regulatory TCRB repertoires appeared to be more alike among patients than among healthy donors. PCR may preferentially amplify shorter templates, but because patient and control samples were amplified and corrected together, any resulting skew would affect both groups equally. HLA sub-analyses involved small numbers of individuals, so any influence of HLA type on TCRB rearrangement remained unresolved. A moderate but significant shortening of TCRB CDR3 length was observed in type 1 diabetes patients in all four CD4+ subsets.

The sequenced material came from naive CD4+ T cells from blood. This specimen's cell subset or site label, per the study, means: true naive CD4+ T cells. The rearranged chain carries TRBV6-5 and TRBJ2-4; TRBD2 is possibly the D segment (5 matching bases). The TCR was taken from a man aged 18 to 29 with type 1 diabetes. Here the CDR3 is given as CASRAGELAKNIQYF. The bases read TGTGCCAGCAGGGCGGGTGAACTAGCCAAAAACATTCAGTACTTC.